The 17 T cell receptor beta chains given below trace back to one sample, sequenced in a study of cytomegalovirus exposure and HLA in healthy donors. Clones were sequenced by immunoSEQ multiplex PCR, and TCRdb holds only the in-frame ones, with some missing. This sample has fewer than 90,000 clones, with approximately 95% found just once. The material sequenced was PBMCs. These receptors came from a woman under 30 in good health and CMV-seropositive.

The chain has TRBV5-1 and TRBJ1-4; 8 bases line up with TRBD1. J was trimmed by 5 bases and V by 4 bases; bases with no gene match: 13. The CDR3 is 17 amino acids. CDR1 SGHRS and CDR2 YFSETQ come from the germline V gene. This chain's CDR3 is CASSHRQGPTTNEKLFF. In DNA form, the CDR3 reads TGCGCCAGCAGCCATAGACAGGGGCCGACGACGAATGAAAAACTGTTTTTT.

The V call is TRBV4-1, the J call TRBJ1-6; D gene uncertain. V dropped 4 bases and J dropped 7 bases, with 29 bases sitting between them. The CDR3 runs to 20 residues. Germline values: CDR1 MGHRA, CDR2 YSYEKL. The CDR3 loop is CASSPSDLAPALIMNSPLHF. The DNA for the CDR3 is TGCGCCAGCAGCCCCTCTGACCTAGCGCCAGCGCTAATTATGAATTCACCCCTCCACTTT.

The V call is TRBV6-5, the J call TRBJ1-1, with 7 nucleotides matching TRBD1. This CDR3 is 13 amino acids long. Per germline, CDR1 MNHEY and CDR2 SVGAGI. V lost 8 bases, J lost 0 bases, and 3 bases stayed unmatched. CDR3 bases: TGTGCCAGCGGGGGACAGATGAACACTGAAGCTTTCTTT. Protein: CASGGQMNTEAFF.

The V gene is TRBV5-1, the J gene TRBJ2-5; no firm D call. The CDR3 is 14 amino acids. V gave up 0 bases and J gave up 2 bases, with 8 bases separating them. CDR1 and CDR2 from the germline V gene are SGHRS and YFSETQ. The CDR3 loop reads CASSLGPDQETQYF. The CDR3 DNA reads as TGCGCCAGCAGCTTGGGTCCAGATCAAGAGACCCAGTACTTC.

The chain carries TRBV4-1 and TRBJ1-1; TRBD1 might be the D (5 bases). The germline CDR1 and CDR2 sequences are MGHRA and YSYEKL. This CDR3 comprises 15 residues. Trimming took off 1 base at V and 4 bases at J, with 13 bases between the two ends. The CDR3 here is CASSQGRRGATEAFF. As DNA, the CDR3 is TGCGCCAGCAGCCAAGGGAGGAGGGGCGCCACTGAAGCTTTCTTT.

The rearrangement uses TRBV7-6 and TRBJ1-1; D is ambiguous. This CDR3 region has 13 residues. Germline values: CDR1 SGHVS, CDR2 FNYEAQ. Between the trimmed V and J ends, which lost 2 bases and 0 bases, there was a span of 4 bases. The CDR3 DNA is TGTGCCAGCAGCTTAACTGTGAACACTGAAGCTTTCTTT. Residues: CASSLTVNTEAFF.

The chain has TRBV6-6 and TRBJ1-5; D uncertain. Germline V CDR1 and CDR2: MNHNY, SVGAGI (reference sequence). V lost 0 bases to trimming and J lost 6 bases, with 9 bases between them. This CDR3 is 14 amino acids long. The CDR3 DNA reads as TGTGCCAGCAGTTACTCTCGCGCAAGTCAGCCCCAGCATTTT. Its protein is CASSYSRASQPQHF.

The chain carries TRBV10-3 and TRBJ1-1; TRBD1 might be the D (5 bases). Germline CDR1 reads ENHRY; CDR2 reads SYGVKD. The CDR3 extends over 13 amino acids. Deletions cut 10 bases from V and 3 bases from J, with 15 bases between. The CDR3 DNA sequence: TGTGCCAGCCGAGTCTCGGGGGACACTGAAGCTTTCTTT. Protein: CASRVSGDTEAFF.

This chain joins TRBV28 and TRBJ2-7; 7 bases agree with TRBD2. The ends lost 6 bases at V and 3 bases at J; junction bases unmatched: 8. The germline V gene has CDR1 MDHEN and CDR2 SYDVKM. CDR3 size: 14 residues. The CDR3 loop is CASRRLAFFYEQYF. The DNA of the CDR3 is TGTGCCAGCAGGCGACTAGCCTTCTTCTACGAGCAGTACTTC.

The V call is TRBV7-9, the J call TRBJ2-2; D perhaps matches TRBD1 (6 bases). Trimming took 3 bases from V and 5 from J, leaving 19 bases between them. The CDR3 length is 17 residues. Germline CDR1 and CDR2: SEHNR and FQNEAQ (reference sequence). This CDR3 reads CASSFPLGQRATGELFF. CDR3 DNA sequence: TGTGCCAGCAGCTTTCCCCTAGGACAGAGAGCAACCGGGGAGCTGTTTTTT.

This chain connects TRBV7-9 to TRBJ2-5, with TRBD2 matching 9 bases. Looked up from germline, CDR1 is SEHNR and CDR2 is FQNEAQ (reference sequence). Trimming took 8 bases from V and 6 from J; bases not matched to a gene: 7. This CDR3 has 13 amino acids. CDR3 protein: CASGGGDGKTQYF. The CDR3 DNA follows: TGTGCCAGCGGCGGGGGGGACGGAAAGACCCAGTACTTC.

V gene TRBV6-5 combines with J gene TRBJ1-1; D is perhaps TRBD1 (6 bases). V lost 3 bases and J lost 9, with 8 bases in between. Germline assignment: CDR1 MNHEY and CDR2 SVGAGI. This CDR3 is 11 amino acids long. In DNA form, the CDR3 reads TGTGCCAGCAGTTATGACAGGAAAGCTTTCTTT. This sequence encodes CASSYDRKAFF.

This clone came up once. The V gene is TRBV7-3, the J gene TRBJ2-5; tentatively, D is TRBD1 (5 bases). The CDR3 consists of 13 residues. From germline, CDR1 is SGHTA and CDR2 FQGTGA. Trimming removed 5 bases at V and 5 bases at J, with 12 bases between. CDR3 loop: CASSPAPGETQYF. CDR3 sequence (DNA): TGTGCCAGCAGCCCCGCCCCAGGGGAGACCCAGTACTTC.

The DNA of the CDR3 is TGCGCCAGCAGCTTGCCCTCATCAGCGGGGGGGAACAATGAGCAGTTCTTC. Translating gives CASSLPSSAGGNNEQFF. This rearrangement joins TRBV5-1 to TRBJ2-1; TRBD2 matches at 10 bases. The germline V gene has CDR1 SGHRS and CDR2 YFSETQ. The ends lost 1 base at V and 5 bases at J; junction bases unmatched: 9. This CDR3 region has 17 residues.

The genes are TRBV28 and TRBJ2-1; 8 bases match TRBD2. The CDR3 covers 16 residues. Germline V lookup: CDR1 MDHEN, CDR2 SYDVKM. J lost 4 bases, V lost 4 bases, and 9 bases had no gene match. This chain's CDR3 is CASSSVGLAPYNEQFF. CDR3 nucleotide sequence: TGTGCCAGCAGTTCCGTCGGACTAGCTCCTTACAATGAGCAGTTCTTC.

CDR3 nucleotide sequence: TGTGCCAGCAGCAAACAGGGTGGAGGCCAAGAGACCCAGTACTTC. This sequence encodes CASSKQGGGQETQYF. The V gene is TRBV7-9, the J gene TRBJ2-5; possibly TRBD1 for D (6 bases). The CDR3 contains 15 residues. The V end was cut by 5 bases, the J end by 1 base, with 14 bases between. Germline CDR1 SEHNR, CDR2 FQNEAQ (reference sequence).

The table lists this clone with a count of one. The chain couples TRBV29-1 to TRBJ2-7; D might be TRBD2 (7 bases). This CDR3 has 15 amino acids. In germline, CDR1 is SQVTM, CDR2 ANQGSEA. Trimming pared 4 bases from V and 0 bases from J, leaving 16 bases between. This CDR3 reads CSVVGLADSSYEQYF. The CDR3, as DNA: TGCAGCGTTGTGGGTCTAGCGGACAGCTCCTACGAGCAGTACTTC.